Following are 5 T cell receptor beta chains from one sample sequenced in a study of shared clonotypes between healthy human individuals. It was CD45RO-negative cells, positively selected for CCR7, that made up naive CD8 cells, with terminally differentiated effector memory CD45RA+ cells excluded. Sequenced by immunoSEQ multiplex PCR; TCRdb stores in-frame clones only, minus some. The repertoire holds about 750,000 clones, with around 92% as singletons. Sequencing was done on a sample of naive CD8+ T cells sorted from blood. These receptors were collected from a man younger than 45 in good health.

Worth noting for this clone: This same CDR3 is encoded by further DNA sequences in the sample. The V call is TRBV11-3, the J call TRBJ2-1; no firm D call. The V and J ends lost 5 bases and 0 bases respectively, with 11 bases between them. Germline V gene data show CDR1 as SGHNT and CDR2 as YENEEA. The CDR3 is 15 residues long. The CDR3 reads CASSPGVSSYNEQFF. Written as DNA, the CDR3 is TGTGCCAGCAGCCCCGGCGTAAGCTCCTACAATGAGCAGTTCTTC.

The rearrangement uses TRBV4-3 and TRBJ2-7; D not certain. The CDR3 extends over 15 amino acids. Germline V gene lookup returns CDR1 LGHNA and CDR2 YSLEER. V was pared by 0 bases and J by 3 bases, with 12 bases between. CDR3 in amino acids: CASSQDQAGDYEQYF. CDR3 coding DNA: TGCGCCAGCAGCCAAGATCAGGCAGGCGACTACGAGCAGTACTTC.

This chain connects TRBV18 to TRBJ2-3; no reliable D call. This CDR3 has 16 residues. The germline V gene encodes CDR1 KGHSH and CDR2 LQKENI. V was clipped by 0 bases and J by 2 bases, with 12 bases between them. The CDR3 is CASSPPVPTTTDTQYF. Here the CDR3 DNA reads TGTGCCAGCTCACCACCAGTCCCAACGACCACAGATACGCAGTATTTT.

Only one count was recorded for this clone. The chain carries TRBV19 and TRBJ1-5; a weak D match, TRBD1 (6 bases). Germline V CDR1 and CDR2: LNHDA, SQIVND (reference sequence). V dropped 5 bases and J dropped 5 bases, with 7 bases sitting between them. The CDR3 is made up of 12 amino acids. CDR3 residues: CASSQGYQPQHF. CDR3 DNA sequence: TGTGCCAGTAGTCAGGGGTATCAGCCCCAGCATTTT. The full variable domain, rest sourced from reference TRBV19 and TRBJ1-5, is DGGITQSPKYLFRKEGQNVTLSCEQNLNHDAMYWYRQDPGQGLRLIYYSQIVNDFQKGDIAEGYSVSREKKESFPLTVTSAQKNPTAFYLCASSQGYQPQHFGDGTRLSIL.

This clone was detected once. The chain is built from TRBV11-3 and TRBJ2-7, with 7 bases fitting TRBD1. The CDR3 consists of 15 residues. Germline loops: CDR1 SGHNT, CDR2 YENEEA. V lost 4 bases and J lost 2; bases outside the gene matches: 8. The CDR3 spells CASSSLTGAPYEQYF. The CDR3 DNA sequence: TGTGCCAGCAGCTCTCTCACAGGGGCCCCCTACGAGCAGTACTTC.